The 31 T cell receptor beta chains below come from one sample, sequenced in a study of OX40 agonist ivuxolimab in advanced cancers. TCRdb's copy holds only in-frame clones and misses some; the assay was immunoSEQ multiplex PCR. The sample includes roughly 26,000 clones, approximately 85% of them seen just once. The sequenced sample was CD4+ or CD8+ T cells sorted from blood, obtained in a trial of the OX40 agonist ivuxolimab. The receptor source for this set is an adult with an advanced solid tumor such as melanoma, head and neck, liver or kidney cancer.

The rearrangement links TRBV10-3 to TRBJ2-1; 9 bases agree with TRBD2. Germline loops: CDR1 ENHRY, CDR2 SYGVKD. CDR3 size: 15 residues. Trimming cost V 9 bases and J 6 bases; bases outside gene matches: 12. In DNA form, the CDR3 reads TGTGCCATTGGGGAGGGGACTAGCAGGGGCAATGAGCAGTTCTTC. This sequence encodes CAIGEGTSRGNEQFF.

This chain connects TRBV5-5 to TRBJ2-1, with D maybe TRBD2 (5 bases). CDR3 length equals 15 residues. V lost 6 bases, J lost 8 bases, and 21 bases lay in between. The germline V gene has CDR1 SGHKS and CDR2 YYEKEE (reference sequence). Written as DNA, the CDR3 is TGTGCCAGCAACTCGTTTCTAGTGGGGAGCTATGAGCAGTTCTTC. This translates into CASNSFLVGSYEQFF.

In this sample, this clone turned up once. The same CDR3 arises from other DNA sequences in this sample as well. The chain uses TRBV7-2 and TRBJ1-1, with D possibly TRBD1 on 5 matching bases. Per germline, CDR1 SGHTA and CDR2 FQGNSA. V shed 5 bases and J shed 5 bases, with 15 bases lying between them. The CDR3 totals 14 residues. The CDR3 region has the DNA TGTGCCAGCAGCCCTCAGCGGGGGGGGACTGAAGCTTTCTTT. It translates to CASSPQRGGTEAFF.

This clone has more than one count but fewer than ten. CDR3 residues: CASSQVQVPPNSPLHF. The CDR3, as DNA: TGCGCCAGCAGCCAAGTACAGGTCCCCCCCAATTCACCCCTCCACTTT. The V and J genes are TRBV4-1 and TRBJ1-6; a weak D match, TRBD1 (5 bases). CDR1 is MGHRA, CDR2 YSYEKL, per germline. V lost 1 base and J 7 bases, leaving 14 bases between the germline ends. The length of the CDR3 is 16 residues.

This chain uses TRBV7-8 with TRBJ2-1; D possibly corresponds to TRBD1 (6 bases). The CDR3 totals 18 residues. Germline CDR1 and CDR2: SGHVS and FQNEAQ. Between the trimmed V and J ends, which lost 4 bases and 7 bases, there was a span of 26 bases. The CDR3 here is CASSSRTGRAGDGNEQFF. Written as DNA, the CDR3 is TGTGCCAGCAGCTCCCGAACGGGACGGGCAGGGGATGGGAATGAGCAGTTCTTC.

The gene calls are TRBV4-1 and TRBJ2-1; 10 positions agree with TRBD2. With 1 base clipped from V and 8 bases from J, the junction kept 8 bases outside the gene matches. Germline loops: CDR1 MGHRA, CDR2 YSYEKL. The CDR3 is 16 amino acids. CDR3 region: CASSQGRLAGVDEQFF. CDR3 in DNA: TGCGCCAGCAGCCAAGGACGTCTAGCGGGAGTCGATGAGCAGTTCTTC.

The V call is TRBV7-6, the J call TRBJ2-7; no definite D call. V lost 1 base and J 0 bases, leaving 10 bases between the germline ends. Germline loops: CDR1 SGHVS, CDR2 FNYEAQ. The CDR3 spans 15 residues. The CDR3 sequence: CASSLGSSSSYEQYF. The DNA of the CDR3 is TGTGCCAGCAGCTTAGGGTCCTCTAGCTCCTACGAGCAGTACTTC.

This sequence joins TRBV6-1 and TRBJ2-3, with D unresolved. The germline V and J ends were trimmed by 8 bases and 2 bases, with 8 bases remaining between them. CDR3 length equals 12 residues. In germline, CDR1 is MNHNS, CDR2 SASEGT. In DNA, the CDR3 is TGTGCCAGCCGGGTCTCCACAGATACGCAGTATTTT. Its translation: CASRVSTDTQYF.

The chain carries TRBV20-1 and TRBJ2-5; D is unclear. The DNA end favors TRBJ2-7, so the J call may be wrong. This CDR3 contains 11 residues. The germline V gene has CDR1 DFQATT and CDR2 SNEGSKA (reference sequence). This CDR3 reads CSARSGYEQYF. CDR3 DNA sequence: TGCAGTGCTAGATCGGGCTACGAGCAGTACTTC.

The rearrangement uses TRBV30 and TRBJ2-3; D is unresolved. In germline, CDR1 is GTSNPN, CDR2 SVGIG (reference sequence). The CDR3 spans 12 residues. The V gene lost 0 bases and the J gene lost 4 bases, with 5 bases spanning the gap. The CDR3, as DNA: TGTGCCTGGAGTGTAGACTCAGATACGCAGTATTTT. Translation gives CAWSVDSDTQYF. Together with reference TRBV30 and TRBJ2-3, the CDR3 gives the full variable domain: SQTIHQWPATLVQPVGSPLSLECTVEGTSNPNLYWYRQAAGRGLQLLFYSVGIGQISSEVPQNLSASRPQDRQFILSSKKLLLSDSGFYLCAWSVDSDTQYFGPGTRLTVL.

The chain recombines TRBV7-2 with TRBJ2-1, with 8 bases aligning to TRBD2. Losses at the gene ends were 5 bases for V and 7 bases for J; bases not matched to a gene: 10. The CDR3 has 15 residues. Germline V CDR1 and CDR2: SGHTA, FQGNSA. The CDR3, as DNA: TGTGCCAGCAGCCCCGACCCCATAGCGGGAAATGAGCAGTTCTTC. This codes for CASSPDPIAGNEQFF. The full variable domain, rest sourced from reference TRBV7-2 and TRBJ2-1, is GAGVSQSPSNKVTEKGKDVELRCDPISGHTALYWYRQSLGQGLEFLIYFQGNSAPDKSGLPSDRFSAERTGGSVSTLTIQRTQQEDSAVYLCASSPDPIAGNEQFFGPGTRLTVL.

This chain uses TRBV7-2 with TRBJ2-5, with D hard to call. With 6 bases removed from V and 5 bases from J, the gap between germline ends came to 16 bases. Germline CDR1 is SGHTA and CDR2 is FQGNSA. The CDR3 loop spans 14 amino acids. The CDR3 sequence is CASRPLGDVETQYF. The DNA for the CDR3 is TGTGCCAGCAGACCTCTTGGAGATGTTGAGACCCAGTACTTC.

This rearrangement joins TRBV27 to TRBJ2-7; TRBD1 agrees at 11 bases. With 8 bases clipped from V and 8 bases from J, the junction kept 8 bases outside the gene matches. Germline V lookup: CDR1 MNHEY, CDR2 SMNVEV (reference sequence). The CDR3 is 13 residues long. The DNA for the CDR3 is TGTGCCAGCTCAACCGGGACAGGGGGAAAGCAGTACTTC. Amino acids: CASSTGTGGKQYF.

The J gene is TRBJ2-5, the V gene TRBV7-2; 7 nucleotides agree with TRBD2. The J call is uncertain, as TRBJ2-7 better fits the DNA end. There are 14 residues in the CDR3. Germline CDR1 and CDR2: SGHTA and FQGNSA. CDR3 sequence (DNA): TGTGCCAGCAGCTCGGGCGGGAGCTCCTACGAGCAGTACTTC. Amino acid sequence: CASSSGGSSYEQYF.

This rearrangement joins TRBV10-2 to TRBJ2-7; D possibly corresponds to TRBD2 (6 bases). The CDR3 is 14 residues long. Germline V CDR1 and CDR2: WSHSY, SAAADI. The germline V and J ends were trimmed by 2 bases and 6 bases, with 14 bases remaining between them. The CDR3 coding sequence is TGCGCCAGCAGTGAGCCTTTAGCGGTTATCGAGCAGTACTTC. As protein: CASSEPLAVIEQYF.

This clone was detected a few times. The CDR3 nucleotides are TGTGCCAGCAGTACCCGGGACGCCTGGGACGGGTCCCTCCAGCATTTT. Its translation is CASSTRDAWDGSLQHF. V gene TRBV6-6 combines with J gene TRBJ1-5; D is possibly TRBD1 (5 bases). The CDR3 is 16 amino acids. Between the trimmed V and J ends, which lost 5 bases and 12 bases, there was a span of 26 bases. Looked up from germline, CDR1 is MNHNY and CDR2 is SVGAGI (reference sequence).

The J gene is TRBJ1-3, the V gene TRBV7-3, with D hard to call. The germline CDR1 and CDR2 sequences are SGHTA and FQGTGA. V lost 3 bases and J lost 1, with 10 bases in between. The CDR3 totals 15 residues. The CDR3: CASSFGEASGNTIYF. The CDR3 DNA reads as TGTGCCAGCAGCTTTGGCGAGGCGTCTGGAAACACCATATATTTT.

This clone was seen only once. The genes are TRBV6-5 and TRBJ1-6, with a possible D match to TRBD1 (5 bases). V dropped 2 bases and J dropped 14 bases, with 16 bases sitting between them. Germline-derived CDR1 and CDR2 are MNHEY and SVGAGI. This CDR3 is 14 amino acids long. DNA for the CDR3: TGTGCCAGCAGTTACAGCCGAACGTGGGACGCCCTCCACTTT. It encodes CASSYSRTWDALHF.

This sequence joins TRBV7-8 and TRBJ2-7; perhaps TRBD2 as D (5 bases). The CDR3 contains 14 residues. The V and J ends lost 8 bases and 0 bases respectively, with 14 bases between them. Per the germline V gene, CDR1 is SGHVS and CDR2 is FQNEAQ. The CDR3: CASLSTGSSYEQYF. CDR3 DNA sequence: TGTGCCAGCCTTTCGACGGGGAGCTCCTACGAGCAGTACTTC.

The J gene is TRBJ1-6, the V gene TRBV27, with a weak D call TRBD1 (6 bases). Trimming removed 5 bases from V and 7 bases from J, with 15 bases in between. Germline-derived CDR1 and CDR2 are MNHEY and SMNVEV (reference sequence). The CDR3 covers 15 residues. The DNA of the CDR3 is TGTGCCAGCAGTCCTCGCTGGACAGCGAATTCACCCCTCCACTTT. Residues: CASSPRWTANSPLHF.

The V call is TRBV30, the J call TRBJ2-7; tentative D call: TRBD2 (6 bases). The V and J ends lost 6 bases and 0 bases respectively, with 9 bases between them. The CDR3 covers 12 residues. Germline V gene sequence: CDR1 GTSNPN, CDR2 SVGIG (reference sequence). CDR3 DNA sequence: TGTGCCTGTTTAGCGGCCTCCTACGAGCAGTACTTC. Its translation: CACLAASYEQYF.

CDR3 sequence: CASSQAPPGLAGDLDDEQFF. CDR3 bases: TGCGCCAGCAGCCAGGCGCCTCCGGGACTAGCGGGGGATCTAGACGATGAGCAGTTCTTC. This rearrangement joins TRBV4-1 to TRBJ2-1, with 14 bases fitting TRBD2. Trimming removed 3 bases from V and 8 bases from J; junction bases left unmatched: 18. The CDR3 is 20 residues long. Germline V gene sequence: CDR1 MGHRA, CDR2 YSYEKL.

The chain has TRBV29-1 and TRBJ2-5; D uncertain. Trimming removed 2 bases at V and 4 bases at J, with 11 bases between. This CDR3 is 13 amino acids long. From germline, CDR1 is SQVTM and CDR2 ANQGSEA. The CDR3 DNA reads TGCAGCGTTGAACGGGTAGTCTCAGAGACCCAGTACTTC. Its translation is CSVERVVSETQYF.

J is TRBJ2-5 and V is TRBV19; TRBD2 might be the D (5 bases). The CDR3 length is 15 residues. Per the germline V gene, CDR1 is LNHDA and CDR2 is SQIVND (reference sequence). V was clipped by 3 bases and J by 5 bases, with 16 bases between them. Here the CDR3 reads CASSIREETGETQYF. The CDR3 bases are TGTGCCAGTAGTATCAGAGAGGAGACGGGGGAGACCCAGTACTTC.

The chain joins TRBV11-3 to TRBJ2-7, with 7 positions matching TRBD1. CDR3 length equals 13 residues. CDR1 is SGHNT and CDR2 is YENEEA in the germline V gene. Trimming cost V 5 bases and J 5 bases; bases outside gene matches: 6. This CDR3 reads CASSPTGFNEQYF. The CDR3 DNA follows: TGTGCCAGCAGCCCGACAGGGTTCAACGAGCAGTACTTC.

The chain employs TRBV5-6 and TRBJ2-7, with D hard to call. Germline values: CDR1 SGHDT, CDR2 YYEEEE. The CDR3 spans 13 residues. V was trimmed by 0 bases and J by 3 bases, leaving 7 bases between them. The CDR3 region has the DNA TGTGCCAGCAGCTTGGGCAGGAGCTACGAGCAGTACTTC. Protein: CASSLGRSYEQYF.

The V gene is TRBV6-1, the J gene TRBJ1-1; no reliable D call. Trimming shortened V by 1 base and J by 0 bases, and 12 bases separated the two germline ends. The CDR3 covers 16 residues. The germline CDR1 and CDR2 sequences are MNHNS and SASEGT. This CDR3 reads CASSEVPRTMNTEAFF. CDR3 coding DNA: TGTGCCAGCAGTGAAGTACCCAGAACGATGAACACTGAAGCTTTCTTT.

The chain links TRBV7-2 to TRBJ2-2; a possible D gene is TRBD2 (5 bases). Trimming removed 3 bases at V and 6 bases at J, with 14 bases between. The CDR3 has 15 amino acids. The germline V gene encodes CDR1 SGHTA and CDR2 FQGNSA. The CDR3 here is CASSFGGASAGELFF. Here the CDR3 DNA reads TGTGCCAGCAGCTTCGGAGGAGCCAGCGCCGGGGAGCTGTTTTTT.

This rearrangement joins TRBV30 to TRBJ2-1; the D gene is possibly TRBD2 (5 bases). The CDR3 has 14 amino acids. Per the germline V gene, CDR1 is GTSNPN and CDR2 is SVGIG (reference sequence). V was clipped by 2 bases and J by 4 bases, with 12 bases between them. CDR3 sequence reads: CAWSRGFGYNEQFF. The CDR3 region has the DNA TGTGCCTGGAGTCGGGGTTTTGGATACAATGAGCAGTTCTTC. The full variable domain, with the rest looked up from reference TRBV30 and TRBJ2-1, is SQTIHQWPATLVQPVGSPLSLECTVEGTSNPNLYWYRQAAGRGLQLLFYSVGIGQISSEVPQNLSASRPQDRQFILSSKKLLLSDSGFYLCAWSRGFGYNEQFFGPGTRLTVL.

For the CDR3, the DNA is TGTGCCAGCAGCTTCGTGCCCGCTGAAGTAAATTCACCCCTCCACTTT. Translated, it gives CASSFVPAEVNSPLHF. This chain connects TRBV5-5 to TRBJ1-6; the D is unclear. The germline gives CDR1 SGHKS, CDR2 YYEKEE (reference sequence). The length of the CDR3 is 16 residues. V shed 2 bases and J shed 7 bases, with 16 bases lying between them.

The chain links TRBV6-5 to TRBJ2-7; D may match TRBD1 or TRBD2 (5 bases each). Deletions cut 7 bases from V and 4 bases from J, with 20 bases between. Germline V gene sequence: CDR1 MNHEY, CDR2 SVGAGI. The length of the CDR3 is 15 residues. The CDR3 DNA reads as TGTGCCAGCACCTCCTATGGGACCTCGGGGTACGAGCAGTACTTC. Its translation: CASTSYGTSGYEQYF.